The 11 T cell receptor beta chains below were found in one sample sequenced in a study of patients and donors after allogeneic stem cell transplantation. TCRdb used MiXCR to reprocess the RT-PCR reads, holding one entry per CDR3 protein. The data hold 400,000 to 450,000 distinct CDR3 sequences, with roughly 16% observed a single time. The material sequenced was blood, either unsorted or a sorted T cell fraction (not recorded which). These receptors were taken from a human donor who was either an allogeneic HSCT recipient or a stem cell or donor lymphocyte infusion donor (not recorded which). It is not recorded whose cells these are; they may come from a transplant donor.

This clonotype was recorded a few times. The chain uses TRBV24-1 and TRBJ1-2, with TRBD1 matching over 8 bases. Looked up from germline, CDR1 is KGHDR and CDR2 is SFDVKD. V lost 7 bases to trimming and J lost 0 bases; unmatched junction nucleotides: 6. The length of the CDR3 is 15 residues. The DNA for the CDR3 is TGTGCCACCAGAGCGGGACAGGCCCCTAACTATGGCTACACCTTC. Its protein is CATRAGQAPNYGYTF.

The CDR3 spells CASSYSGASNQETQYF. CDR3 bases: TGTGCCAGCAGTTACTCTGGGGCTTCGAACCAAGAGACCCAGTACTTC. The genes are TRBV6-5 and TRBJ2-5; D might be TRBD1 (5 bases). CDR1 is MNHEY and CDR2 is SVGAGI in the germline V gene. Trimming cost V 0 bases and J 0 bases, with 11 bases left between them. This CDR3 comprises 16 residues.

This clonotype was counted many times. The V and J genes are TRBV12-3 or TRBV12-4 and TRBJ2-3, with 10 nucleotides matching TRBD2. Trimming took 4 bases from V and 2 from J; bases not matched to a gene: 6. The CDR3 has 16 residues. CDR3 DNA: TGTGCCAGCAGTTCGGGACTAGCGTCATCCACAGATACGCAGTATTTT. The encoded protein is CASSSGLASSTDTQYF.

This rearrangement joins TRBV12-3 or TRBV12-4 to TRBJ1-2; D is unclear. The CDR3 loop spans 13 amino acids. With 6 bases removed from V and 1 base from J, the gap between germline ends came to 9 bases. CDR3 in amino acids: CASSLSNNYGYTF. The CDR3 bases are TGTGCCAGCAGCCTCTCTAATAACTATGGCTACACCTTC.

This clonotype has only a few counts. The chain combines TRBV10-3 with TRBJ2-2; TRBD1 agrees at 7 bases. This CDR3 region has 13 residues. The trim removed 10 bases at V and 1 base at J, leaving 3 bases unmatched. Germline V lookup: CDR1 ENHRY, CDR2 SYGVKD. The CDR3 loop is CATGDRNTGELFF. Written as DNA, the CDR3 is TGTGCCACTGGGGACAGGAACACCGGGGAGCTGTTTTTT.

CDR3 protein: CASDDNNQPQHF. DNA for the CDR3: TGTGCCAGCGACGACAACAATCAGCCCCAGCATTTT. V is TRBV7-9 and J is TRBJ1-5; D unclear. The V gene lost 8 bases and the J gene lost 3 bases, with 8 bases spanning the gap. The germline V gene has CDR1 SEHNR and CDR2 FQNEAQ (reference sequence). There are 12 residues in the CDR3. Looking up the rest from reference TRBV7-9 and TRBJ1-5 gives the full variable domain: DTGVSQNPRHKITKRGQNVTFRCDPISEHNRLYWYRQTLGQGPEFLTYFQNEAQLEKSRLLSDRFSAERPKGSFSTLEIQRTEQGDSAMYLCASDDNNQPQHFGDGTRLSIL.

This chain joins TRBV4-3 and TRBJ1-2, with TRBD1 matching 10 bases. This CDR3 comprises 17 residues. In germline, CDR1 is LGHNA, CDR2 YSLEER. Germline trimming cut 0 bases from V and 7 bases from J; bases unmatched to any gene: 11. The CDR3 here is CASSQESGTGVHCGYTF. CDR3 bases: TGCGCCAGCAGCCAAGAGTCTGGGACAGGGGTTCACTGTGGCTACACCTTC.

In this sample, this clonotype turned up a few times. The chain links TRBV12-3 or TRBV12-4 to TRBJ1-5; D may be TRBD1 (6 bases). The CDR3 length is 14 residues. V shed 4 bases and J shed 6 bases, with 13 bases lying between them. The CDR3 loop reads CASSSNRVGQPQHF. CDR3 sequence (DNA): TGTGCCAGCAGTTCGAACAGGGTTGGTCAGCCCCAGCATTTT.

A note on this clonotype: A junction end diverges from the germline sequence, so it may reflect a read error. The rearrangement links TRBV2 to TRBJ2-7; possible D gene TRBD2, 6 bases. The CDR3 extends over 13 amino acids. CDR1 SNHLY and CDR2 FYNNEI come from the germline V gene. In nucleotides, the CDR3 is TGTGCCAGCAGGATGCGGGACGCCCCGGATCCCGTCTTC. This translates into CASRMRDAPDPVF. The full variable domain, completed using reference TRBV2 and TRBJ2-7, is EPEVTQTPSHQVTQMGQEVILRCVPISNHLYFYWYRQILGQKVEFLVSFYNNEISEKSEIFDDQFSVERPDGSNFTLKIRSTKLEDSAMYFCASRMRDAPDPVFGPGTRLTVT.

The chain recombines TRBV7-2 with TRBJ2-5, with TRBD1 as a possible D gene (6 bases). This CDR3 contains 13 residues. CDR1 is SGHTA and CDR2 is FQGNSA in the germline V gene. V was trimmed by 5 bases and J by 5 bases, leaving 12 bases between them. CDR3 in amino acids: CASSPERGETQYF. The DNA of the CDR3 is TGTGCCAGCAGCCCCGAGAGGGGGGAGACCCAGTACTTC.

This clonotype appeared a few times. CDR3 in DNA: TGTGCCAGCAGCCTACGACAGGCCAAGTACACTGAAGCTTTCTTT. It is translated as CASSLRQAKYTEAFF. This rearrangement joins TRBV7-2 to TRBJ1-1, with D possibly being TRBD1 (6 bases). This CDR3 has 15 amino acids. The germline V gene has CDR1 SGHTA and CDR2 FQGNSA. The V gene lost 5 bases and the J gene lost 3 bases, with 16 bases spanning the gap.